These 24 T cell receptor beta chains originate from one sample sequenced in a study of blood T cell repertoires in COVID-19. This table comes from immunoSEQ multiplex PCR, and its TCRdb copy is limited to in-frame clones, with some not included. Here the sample spans approximately 110,000 clones, 82% being singletons. The sequencing input was peripheral blood. The receptors were gathered from a woman aged 80 or over with acute or convalescent COVID-19.

This chain connects TRBV9 to TRBJ2-7, with 9 nucleotides matching TRBD1. V lost 3 bases to trimming and J lost 5 bases; unmatched junction nucleotides: 6. There are 14 residues in the CDR3. Germline V gene sequence: CDR1 SGDLS, CDR2 YYNGEE. The CDR3 sequence is CASSARTGANEQYF. CDR3 DNA sequence: TGTGCCAGCAGCGCCCGGACAGGGGCCAACGAGCAGTACTTC.

The V call is TRBV5-1, the J call TRBJ1-2; 7 bases match TRBD1. V lost 2 bases and J lost 0; bases outside the gene matches: 1. Germline V CDR1 and CDR2: SGHRS, YFSETQ. The CDR3 consists of 14 residues. This chain's CDR3 is CASSLGTANYGYTF. Written as DNA, the CDR3 is TGCGCCAGCAGCTTAGGGACAGCTAACTATGGCTACACCTTC.

V gene TRBV3-1 (or the pseudogene TRBV3-2) combines with J gene TRBJ2-2; D possibly corresponds to TRBD2 (5 bases). The V end was cut by 2 bases, the J end by 4 bases, with 8 bases between. CDR3 size: 14 residues. Germline CDR1 is LGHDT and CDR2 is YNNKEL (reference sequence). The DNA for the CDR3 is TGTGCCAGCAGCCAATTCCGGGGCACCGGGGAGCTGTTTTTT. It is translated as CASSQFRGTGELFF.

V and J are TRBV11-2 and TRBJ1-6; D is undetermined. The germline V gene encodes CDR1 SGHAT and CDR2 FQNNGV. Deletions cut 5 bases from V and 7 bases from J, with 12 bases between. The CDR3 is 14 amino acids. CDR3: CASSPVASNSPLHF. Here the CDR3 DNA reads TGTGCCAGCAGCCCGGTTGCCTCAAATTCACCCCTCCACTTT. The full variable domain, its missing parts supplied by reference TRBV11-2 and TRBJ1-6, is EAGVAQSPRYKIIEKRQSVAFWCNPISGHATLYWYQQILGQGPKLLIQFQNNGVVDDSQLPKDRFSAERLKGVDSTLKIQPAKLEDSAVYLCASSPVASNSPLHFGNGTRLTVT.

This sequence joins TRBV5-1 and TRBJ2-1, with D maybe TRBD2 (6 bases). Germline CDR1 and CDR2: SGHRS and YFSETQ. The V end lost 2 bases, the J end lost 7 bases, and 16 bases lay between the germline ends. The CDR3 is made up of 15 amino acids. CDR3 coding DNA: TGCGCCAGCAGCTTAGGAGGGAGTCTTATAAATGAGCAGTTCTTC. This codes for CASSLGGSLINEQFF.

The gene calls are TRBV7-9 and TRBJ1-6; TRBD1 matches at 10 bases. Germline assignment: CDR1 SEHNR and CDR2 FQNEAQ (reference sequence). Trimming at V came to 10 bases and at J to 10 bases, leaving 7 bases not matched to a gene. This CDR3 has 13 amino acids. The CDR3 loop is CATSGTGDSPLHF. Here the CDR3 DNA reads TGTGCCACCTCTGGGACAGGGGACTCACCCCTCCACTTT. The variable domain in full, with the rest retrieved from reference TRBV7-9 and TRBJ1-6, is DTGVSQNPRHKITKRGQNVTFRCDPISEHNRLYWYRQTLGQGPEFLTYFQNEAQLEKSRLLSDRFSAERPKGSFSTLEIQRTEQGDSAMYLCATSGTGDSPLHFGNGTRLTVT.

This chain links TRBV28 with TRBJ2-7, with D perhaps matching TRBD2 (6 bases). CDR3 size: 13 residues. Germline assignment: CDR1 MDHEN and CDR2 SYDVKM. Trimming took 2 bases from V and 4 from J, leaving 9 bases between them. The CDR3 here is CASSLLARYEQYF. Here the CDR3 DNA reads TGTGCCAGCAGTTTACTAGCGAGATACGAGCAGTACTTC.

CDR3 bases: TGCGCCAGCAGCTCACCCGGGGCGAATAGCGGCACCGGGGAGCTGTTTTTT. This translates into CASSSPGANSGTGELFF. This sequence joins TRBV5-1 and TRBJ2-2; the D gene is possibly TRBD2 (6 bases). Germline lookup yields CDR1 SGHRS and CDR2 YFSETQ. The CDR3 extends over 17 amino acids. Deletions cut 3 bases from V and 4 bases from J, with 19 bases between.

CDR3 residues: CATSDLGTSRSTDTQYF. The CDR3 DNA reads as TGTGCCACCAGTGATCTTGGGACAAGCCGAAGCACAGATACGCAGTATTTT. The chain links TRBV24-1 to TRBJ2-3; tentatively, D is TRBD1 (6 bases). This CDR3 is 17 amino acids long. V dropped 3 bases and J dropped 0 bases, with 15 bases sitting between them. CDR1 is KGHDR and CDR2 is SFDVKD in the germline V gene.

J is TRBJ1-1 and V is TRBV13, with D tentatively TRBD1 (5 bases). Germline V lookup: CDR1 PRHDT, CDR2 FYEKMQ (reference sequence). V was shortened by 2 bases and J by 1 base, with 5 bases between the two germline ends. The CDR3 extends over 13 amino acids. The CDR3 DNA reads as TGTGCCAGCAGCTTACAGGGGAACACTGAAGCTTTCTTT. Its translation is CASSLQGNTEAFF.

The gene calls are TRBV4-3 and TRBJ2-3; TRBD2 is a possible D gene (7 bases). The CDR3 has 18 amino acids. Germline lookup yields CDR1 LGHNA and CDR2 YSLEER. V was cut by 0 bases and J by 2 bases, with 18 bases left in between. The CDR3 DNA follows: TGCGCCAGCAGCCAAGATCGAAGGTGGGAGGGGGTCACAGATACGCAGTATTTT. Its protein product is CASSQDRRWEGVTDTQYF.

The gene calls are TRBV4-1 and TRBJ2-5; D call uncertain. Germline assignment: CDR1 MGHRA and CDR2 YSYEKL. This CDR3 has 13 residues. V gave up 1 base and J gave up 5 bases, with 8 bases separating them. The chain's CDR3 is CASSQVLSETQYF. The CDR3 DNA reads TGCGCCAGCAGCCAAGTACTGTCGGAGACCCAGTACTTC.

This clone was picked up many times. The chain has TRBV4-1 and TRBJ1-5; D is undetermined. With 3 bases removed from V and 4 bases from J, the gap between germline ends came to 10 bases. This CDR3 has 14 residues. Germline values: CDR1 MGHRA, CDR2 YSYEKL. The CDR3 reads CASSQESLNQPQHF. CDR3 DNA sequence: TGCGCCAGCAGCCAGGAGAGTCTGAATCAGCCCCAGCATTTT.

In its sample, this clone was seen a few times. The rearrangement joins TRBV7-9 to TRBJ2-7; D is perhaps TRBD2 (5 bases). CDR3 length: 13 residues. The V gene's germline CDR1 is SEHNR and CDR2 FQNEAQ (reference sequence). The V and J ends lost 10 bases and 2 bases respectively, with 15 bases between them. CDR3 protein: CANLTTGTYEQYV. The CDR3 DNA reads as TGTGCCAACCTTACGACGGGGACCTACGAGCAGTACGTC.

This rearrangement joins TRBV9 to TRBJ2-7, with TRBD2 matching 10 bases. Germline V gene sequence: CDR1 SGDLS, CDR2 YYNGEE. J lost 0 bases, V lost 4 bases, and 7 bases had no gene match. This CDR3 comprises 16 residues. CDR3 sequence reads: CASSPALAGASYEQYF. CDR3 DNA sequence: TGTGCCAGCAGCCCCGCCCTAGCGGGAGCCTCCTACGAGCAGTACTTC. The full variable domain, in which reference TRBV9 and TRBJ2-7 provide the parts outside the CDR3, is DSGVTQTPKHLITATGQRVTLRCSPRSGDLSVYWYQQSLDQGLQFLIQYYNGEERAKGNILERFSAQQFPDLHSELNLSSLELGDSALYFCASSPALAGASYEQYFGPGTRLTVT.

In nucleotides, the CDR3 is TGTGCCACCAGCAGAGATCAGGGGTACGAGCAGTACTTC. This sequence encodes CATSRDQGYEQYF. The chain employs TRBV15 and TRBJ2-7; TRBD1 might be the D (6 bases). This CDR3 region has 13 residues. Trimming took off 0 bases at V and 4 bases at J, with 7 bases between the two ends. Germline V gives CDR1 LNHNV, CDR2 YYDKDF (reference sequence).

This clone was recorded a few times. The chain combines TRBV2 with TRBJ2-7; 9 bases are a match to TRBD2. Germline V gene sequence: CDR1 SNHLY, CDR2 FYNNEI. This CDR3 has 15 amino acids. The trim removed 4 bases at V and 2 bases at J, leaving 6 bases unmatched. The CDR3 loop is CASSASGTVAYEQYF. The CDR3 DNA is TGTGCCAGCAGTGCTAGCGGGACTGTAGCCTACGAGCAGTACTTC.

The chain combines TRBV2 with TRBJ2-5; TRBD2 aligns across 14 bases. After removal of 6 bases from V and 6 bases from J, the junction contained 6 bases not matched to a gene. Germline V gene sequence: CDR1 SNHLY, CDR2 FYNNEI. The CDR3 is 15 amino acids. CDR3 DNA: TGTGCCAGCAGATTGGGACTAGCGGGAGCAAAGACCCAGTACTTC. Translating it yields CASRLGLAGAKTQYF.

J is TRBJ1-1 and V is TRBV3-1 (or the pseudogene TRBV3-2), with D possibly matching TRBD1 (5 bases). Trimming took off 1 base at V and 5 bases at J, with 14 bases between the two ends. Germline V lookup: CDR1 LGHDT, CDR2 YNNKEL (reference sequence). The CDR3 is made up of 15 amino acids. CDR3 coding DNA: TGTGCCAGCAGCCAAGGGCCGGGGGGGAAGACTGAAGCTTTCTTT. The encoded protein is CASSQGPGGKTEAFF.

The chain employs TRBV11-2 and TRBJ1-2, with D possibly TRBD1 on 5 matching bases. The ends were cut back, 3 bases at V and 4 bases at J, with 9 bases in the middle. The germline gives CDR1 SGHAT, CDR2 FQNNGV. The CDR3 spans 13 residues. The CDR3 region has the DNA TGTGCCAGCAGCTTTGGCAGGGTCTATGGCTACACCTTC. It yields the protein CASSFGRVYGYTF.

J is TRBJ2-6 and V is TRBV21-1; the D call of TRBD2 is as the table states it, not checked on the DNA. TRBV21-1 counts as a pseudogene. This CDR3 has 17 amino acids. The CDR3 here is CASSRGGIFSGANVLTF. The CDR3 DNA reads as TGTGCCAGCAGCAGGGGCGGGATCTTCTCTGGGGCCAACGTCCTGACTTTC.

The chain has TRBV20-1 and TRBJ1-1, with D tentatively TRBD1 (6 bases). V gave up 3 bases and J gave up 3 bases, with 11 bases separating them. CDR1 is DFQATT, CDR2 SNEGSKA, per germline (reference sequence). CDR3 size: 13 residues. CDR3 region: CSASQGLDTEAFF. In nucleotides, the CDR3 is TGCAGTGCTAGTCAGGGGTTGGACACTGAAGCTTTCTTT.

The CDR3 reads CASSRDSQETQYF. CDR3 DNA sequence: TGTGCCAGCAGCCGGGACTCGCAAGAGACCCAGTACTTC. The chain carries TRBV12-3 or TRBV12-4 and TRBJ2-5, with D possibly TRBD2 on 6 matching bases. The V end lost 6 bases, the J end lost 2 bases, and 10 bases lay between the germline ends. This CDR3 is 13 amino acids long.

This chain links TRBV28 with TRBJ2-7; the D gene is possibly TRBD2 (6 bases). The germline gives CDR1 MDHEN, CDR2 SYDVKM. The CDR3 consists of 15 residues. Trimming removed 5 bases from V and 3 bases from J, with 17 bases in between. In nucleotides, the CDR3 is TGTGCCAGCAGTCCCGGGGCTAGCGCTATCTACGAGCAGTACTTC. Its translation is CASSPGASAIYEQYF.